One sample yielded the 22 T cell receptor beta chains listed below, sequenced in a study of T cell responses to AZD1222 COVID-19 vaccine. Produced via immunoSEQ multiplex PCR; TCRdb's table is partial and in-frame only. The repertoire holds about 260,000 clones, with just over 90% as singletons. Specimen: peripheral blood, collected on day 0 of AZD1222 vaccination. Receptor source: an adult in good health.

This chain joins TRBV3-1 (or the pseudogene TRBV3-2) and TRBJ1-5; D is perhaps TRBD1 (6 bases). CDR1 and CDR2 (germline): LGHDT, YNNKEL (reference sequence). This CDR3 has 14 residues. V gave up 4 bases and J gave up 6 bases, with 13 bases separating them. DNA of the CDR3: TGTGCCAGCAGCCCGCCGGGGGCGGGTCAGCCCCAGCATTTT. It encodes CASSPPGAGQPQHF.

J is TRBJ2-1 and V is TRBV7-8; no clear D gene. CDR1 is SGHVS and CDR2 is FQNEAQ in the germline V gene. The CDR3 sequence is 12 residues long. Trimming took 5 bases from V and 6 from J, leaving 8 bases between them. For the CDR3, the DNA is TGTGCCAGCAGCCCCTCCGTCAATGAGCAGTTCTTC. Its translation: CASSPSVNEQFF.

CDR3 amino acids: CASSSPGQARPLYNEQFF. CDR3 in DNA: TGTGCCAGCAGCTCTCCGGGCCAAGCTAGACCCCTCTACAATGAGCAGTTCTTC. The chain has TRBV7-9 and TRBJ2-1, with D unclear. V dropped 4 bases and J dropped 3 bases, with 22 bases sitting between them. The CDR3 is made up of 18 amino acids. CDR1 and CDR2 (germline): SEHNR, FQNEAQ (reference sequence).

The chain combines TRBV9 with TRBJ1-4, with D perhaps matching TRBD1 (5 bases). The germline CDR1 and CDR2 sequences are SGDLS and YYNGEE. The CDR3 extends over 15 amino acids. Trimming shortened V by 4 bases and J by 7 bases, and 17 bases separated the two germline ends. CDR3 sequence: CASSLLGQGGEKLFF. The DNA of the CDR3 is TGTGCCAGCAGCCTTCTCGGCCAGGGAGGTGAAAAACTGTTTTTT. The whole variable domain, filled in from reference TRBV9 and TRBJ1-4, reads DSGVTQTPKHLITATGQRVTLRCSPRSGDLSVYWYQQSLDQGLQFLIQYYNGEERAKGNILERFSAQQFPDLHSELNLSSLELGDSALYFCASSLLGQGGEKLFFGSGTQLSVL.

The chain is built from TRBV7-3 and TRBJ1-3; weak D call: TRBD1 (5 bases). This CDR3 is built from 15 residues. Deletions cut 4 bases from V and 4 bases from J, with 14 bases between. Germline V gene lookup returns CDR1 SGHTA and CDR2 FQGTGA. The CDR3 DNA follows: TGTGCCAGCAGCTATGGGCCAGGGTTCGGAAACACCATATATTTT. Amino acids: CASSYGPGFGNTIYF.

The V call is TRBV7-8, the J call TRBJ1-1; 9 bases are shared with TRBD1. J gave up 4 bases and V 2 bases, and 2 bases lay outside the gene matches. The length of the CDR3 is 14 residues. Germline values: CDR1 SGHVS, CDR2 FQNEAQ. DNA for the CDR3: TGTGCCAGCAGCTTACAGACAGGGGGCACTGAAGCTTTCTTT. Translation gives CASSLQTGGTEAFF.

The rearrangement joins TRBV7-9 to TRBJ2-3; a possible D gene is TRBD2 (6 bases). V was pared by 4 bases and J by 2 bases, with 10 bases between. Germline-derived CDR1 and CDR2 are SEHNR and FQNEAQ (reference sequence). This CDR3 spans 14 amino acids. The CDR3 sequence is CASSSPRDTDTQYF. CDR3 DNA sequence: TGTGCCAGCAGCTCCCCGCGGGACACAGATACGCAGTATTTT. Based on the CDR3 plus reference TRBV7-9 and TRBJ2-3, the full variable domain is DTGVSQNPRHKITKRGQNVTFRCDPISEHNRLYWYRQTLGQGPEFLTYFQNEAQLEKSRLLSDRFSAERPKGSFSTLEIQRTEQGDSAMYLCASSSPRDTDTQYFGPGTRLTVL.

The rearrangement uses TRBV2 and TRBJ1-2; 7 bases are a match to TRBD1. The V segment lost 1 base and the J segment 7 bases; nucleotides outside the gene matches: 3. Germline V CDR1 and CDR2: SNHLY, FYNNEI. This CDR3 is 13 amino acids long. CDR3 in DNA: TGTGCCAGCAGTGAAGGACAGGGAAGTGGCTACACCTTC. Amino acids: CASSEGQGSGYTF.

V gene TRBV2 combines with J gene TRBJ1-2, with 8 bases lining up with TRBD1. The CDR3 is 15 residues long. V was pared by 2 bases and J by 6 bases, with 8 bases of the junction left unmatched. In germline, CDR1 is SNHLY, CDR2 FYNNEI. CDR3 loop: CASSEFGGQGNGYTF. Here the CDR3 DNA reads TGTGCCAGCAGTGAATTTGGAGGACAGGGAAATGGCTACACCTTC.

V is TRBV19 and J is TRBJ2-7; 8 bases are a match to TRBD1. This CDR3 has 14 amino acids. Germline trimming cut 6 bases from V and 7 bases from J; bases unmatched to any gene: 11. Germline CDR1 and CDR2: LNHDA and SQIVND (reference sequence). CDR3 residues: CASSSGQGVWEQYF. In nucleotides, the CDR3 is TGTGCCAGTAGCAGTGGACAGGGCGTGTGGGAGCAGTACTTC. The full variable domain, rest sourced from reference TRBV19 and TRBJ2-7, is DGGITQSPKYLFRKEGQNVTLSCEQNLNHDAMYWYRQDPGQGLRLIYYSQIVNDFQKGDIAEGYSVSREKKESFPLTVTSAQKNPTAFYLCASSSGQGVWEQYFGPGTRLTVT.

This clone was picked up one time. V usage is TRBV6-6 and J usage is TRBJ1-1; D possibly corresponds to TRBD1 (5 bases). CDR1 and CDR2 (germline): MNHNY, SVGAGI (reference sequence). Trimming shortened V by 5 bases and J by 4 bases, and 17 bases separated the two germline ends. The CDR3 spans 15 residues. The CDR3 loop reads CASSPQPRGGTEAFF. The CDR3, as DNA: TGTGCCAGCAGTCCGCAGCCCCGTGGGGGCACTGAAGCTTTCTTT.

V gene TRBV28 combines with J gene TRBJ1-1; no reliable D call. The germline V and J ends were trimmed by 2 bases and 8 bases, with 9 bases remaining between them. The germline V gene encodes CDR1 MDHEN and CDR2 SYDVKM. The CDR3 consists of 12 residues. The CDR3 protein is CASSLQYEEAFF. The CDR3 DNA follows: TGTGCCAGCAGTTTACAGTATGAAGAAGCTTTCTTT.

J is TRBJ2-6 and V is TRBV12-3 or TRBV12-4; no clear D. This CDR3 comprises 13 residues. V lost 6 bases to trimming and J lost 4 bases, with 7 bases between them. The CDR3 region has the DNA TGTGCCAGCAGCCAGTGGGGGGCCAACGTCCTGACTTTC. Protein: CASSQWGANVLTF.

The chain combines TRBV6-1 with TRBJ1-6, with D hard to call. The CDR3 has 13 residues. Germline V gene lookup returns CDR1 MNHNS and CDR2 SASEGT. Trimming took 1 base from V and 7 from J, leaving 5 bases between them. The CDR3 spells CASSEVGNSPLHF. The CDR3 coding sequence is TGTGCCAGCAGTGAAGTGGGGAATTCACCCCTCCACTTT.

The chain recombines TRBV4-1 with TRBJ1-2; a weak D match, TRBD1 (5 bases). This CDR3 region has 15 residues. Germline V lookup: CDR1 MGHRA, CDR2 YSYEKL. Trimming pared 4 bases from V and 8 bases from J, leaving 20 bases between. CDR3 coding DNA: TGCGCCAGCAGCCCCGGCGGGGACCGCCGGGGAGGCTACACCTTC. Residues: CASSPGGDRRGGYTF.

J is TRBJ2-1 and V is TRBV7-2; TRBD2 matches 8 bases. The CDR3 runs to 17 residues. CDR1 is SGHTA, CDR2 FQGNSA, per germline. V lost 5 bases, J lost 6 bases, and 15 bases stayed unmatched. In DNA form, the CDR3 reads TGTGCCAGCAGCCCTTTAGTGGGACTAGTTCGAAGCAATGAGCAGTTCTTC. It yields the protein CASSPLVGLVRSNEQFF.

This clone was seen a single time. The chain links TRBV20-1 to TRBJ1-1; D is uncertain. The CDR3 is 10 residues long. V was trimmed by 3 bases and J by 7 bases, leaving 6 bases between them. Germline loops: CDR1 DFQATT, CDR2 SNEGSKA (reference sequence). CDR3 region: CSASRGEAFF. The CDR3 DNA is TGCAGTGCTAGTCGGGGTGAAGCTTTCTTT.

The J gene is TRBJ1-3, the V gene TRBV9; possible D gene TRBD1, 6 bases. Trimming shortened V by 0 bases and J by 4 bases, and 11 bases separated the two germline ends. The CDR3 totals 15 residues. The germline V gene has CDR1 SGDLS and CDR2 YYNGEE. The DNA of the CDR3 is TGTGCCAGCAGCGTAGCTGGGCAGGGGGGAAACACCATATATTTT. Protein sequence: CASSVAGQGGNTIYF.

The chain joins TRBV7-2 to TRBJ1-1; D gene unclear. V was pared by 11 bases and J by 0 bases, with 16 bases between. Germline CDR1 and CDR2: SGHTA and FQGNSA. The CDR3 covers 14 residues. CDR3 coding DNA: TGTGCCGGCAAAAAAGATATTATGAACACTGAAGCTTTCTTT. The encoded protein is CAGKKDIMNTEAFF.

The V call is TRBV15, the J call TRBJ1-2; D is ambiguous. CDR1 is LNHNV, CDR2 YYDKDF, per germline (reference sequence). This CDR3 has 15 residues. Trimming removed 1 base from V and 7 bases from J, with 16 bases in between. This chain's CDR3 is CATSRAGSQLSGYTF. The CDR3 nucleotides are TGTGCCACCAGCAGAGCCGGAAGCCAACTCTCTGGCTACACCTTC.

The V call is TRBV18, the J call TRBJ1-5; the D is unclear. The CDR3 covers 15 residues. V gave up 4 bases and J gave up 0 bases, with 10 bases separating them. Germline V gene data show CDR1 as KGHSH and CDR2 as LQKENI. CDR3 in DNA: TGTGCCAGCTCACACTCAAGGTTTAGCAATCAGCCCCAGCATTTT. It encodes CASSHSRFSNQPQHF.

The chain employs TRBV19 and TRBJ2-7, with a possible D match to TRBD2 (6 bases). CDR1 LNHDA and CDR2 SQIVND come from the germline V gene (reference sequence). The CDR3 has 14 amino acids. Trimming took 8 bases from V and 2 from J, leaving 16 bases between them. The DNA of the CDR3 is TGTGCCAGTTCCGTCAGCGGGTCCACCTACGAGCAGTACTTC. It specifies CASSVSGSTYEQYF.